Listed below are T cell receptor beta chains from one sample, sequenced in a study of CD8 T cells in Susac syndrome. TCRdb redid the calling of the immunoSEQ multiplex PCR reads with MiXCR, one entry per CDR3 protein. The repertoire holds 95,000 to 150,000 distinct CDR3 sequences, 96% seen once, with more than 0.12% in the top ten. Material: CD4+ T cells from PBMCs. All receptors come from a human donor with Susac syndrome. Each CDR3 is given with its conserved first and last residue. The D gene is left open where the match is weak. Expanded clones are given a class, and other clones once, few, many or no size at all.

J: TRBJ2-1; D: -; V: TRBV21-1; size: -; CDR3: CASSKSWTGQSSYNEQFF; DNA: TGTGCCAGCAGCAAATCATGGACCGGTCAGAGCTCCTACAATGAGCAGTTCTTC
J: TRBJ2-5; D: -; V: TRBV20-1; size: -; CDR3: CSASTRAETQYF; DNA: TGCAGTGCTAGTACCAGGGCCGAGACCCAGTACTTC
J: TRBJ1-1; D: TRBD1; V: TRBV20-1; size: -; CDR3: CSARPTGVEAFF; DNA: TGCAGTGCTAGACCGACAGGGGTTGAAGCTTTCTTT
J: TRBJ1-1; D: -; V: TRBV3-1; size: -; CDR3: CASSQGRGVEAFF; DNA: TGTGCCAGCAGCCAAGGCCGGGGAGTTGAAGCTTTCTTT
J: TRBJ2-3; D: -; V: TRBV11-2; size: -; CDR3: CASSSAGSGTDTQYF; DNA: TGTGCCAGCAGCTCTGCAGGGAGCGGCACAGATACGCAGTATTTT
J: TRBJ1-1; D: -; V: TRBV20-1; size: -; CDR3: CSARVGPGEAFF; DNA: TGCAGTGCTAGAGTGGGCCCCGGTGAAGCTTTCTTT
J: TRBJ2-7; D: -; V: TRBV20-1; size: -; CDR3: CSARLGGSSYEQYF; DNA: TGCAGTGCCCGGTTGGGCGGTAGCTCCTACGAGCAGTACTTC
J: TRBJ1-1; D: TRBD1; V: TRBV6-1; size: -; CDR3: CASRRPGQGARNTEAFF; DNA: TGTGCCAGCAGACGGCCGGGACAGGGGGCGAGGAACACTGAAGCTTTCTTT
J: TRBJ2-2; D: TRBD1; V: TRBV4-1; size: -; CDR3: CASSRTGSVGELFF; DNA: TGCGCCAGCAGTCGGACAGGGAGCGTAGGGGAGCTGTTTTTT
J: TRBJ1-3; D: -; V: TRBV6-5; size: -; CDR3: CASRTIPGNTIYF; DNA: TGTGCCAGCAGGACAATACCTGGAAACACCATATATTTT
J: TRBJ2-2; D: -; V: TRBV28; size: -; CDR3: CASSLVTGELFF; DNA: TGTGCCAGCAGTTTAGTGACCGGGGAGCTGTTTTTT
J: TRBJ2-3; D: -; V: TRBV20-1; size: -; CDR3: CSARDTRIPDTQYF; DNA: TGCAGTGCTAGAGATACCAGGATCCCAGATACGCAGTATTTT
J: TRBJ1-2; D: -; V: TRBV29-1; size: -; CDR3: CSVRPGGSTYGYTF; DNA: TGCAGCGTTCGCCCGGGGGGGTCTACCTATGGCTACACCTTC
J: TRBJ2-1; D: TRBD2; V: TRBV20-1; size: -; CDR3: CSAIQAGPLYGEQFF; DNA: TGCAGTGCTATCCAAGCGGGACCTCTCTACGGTGAGCAGTTCTTC
J: TRBJ2-3; D: -; V: TRBV12-3/TRBV12-4; size: once; CDR3: CASSLGHTDTQYF; DNA: TGTGCCAGCAGTTTGGGACACACAGATACGCAGTATTTT
J: TRBJ1-1; D: -; V: TRBV29-1; size: once; CDR3: CSVTLGVGAFF; DNA: TGCAGCGTTACATTAGGGGTAGGAGCTTTCTTT
J: TRBJ2-4; D: -; V: TRBV5-1; size: -; CDR3: CASSLVGGAGNIQYF; DNA: TGCGCCAGCAGCTTGGTTGGGGGCGCAGGAAACATTCAGTACTTC
J: TRBJ2-5; D: TRBD2; V: TRBV9; size: -; CDR3: CASSVGLAGVWGQETQYF; DNA: TGTGCCAGCAGCGTAGGTCTAGCGGGAGTATGGGGGCAAGAGACCCAGTACTTC
J: TRBJ2-2; D: -; V: TRBV28; size: -; CDR3: CASTESQVWNTGELFF; DNA: TGTGCCAGCACAGAATCACAGGTCTGGAACACCGGGGAGCTGTTTTTT
J: TRBJ2-7; D: -; V: TRBV5-1; size: -; CDR3: CASSLGQDYEQYF; DNA: TGCGCCAGCAGCTTGGGACAGGACTACGAGCAGTACTTC
J: TRBJ1-2; D: -; V: TRBV30; size: -; CDR3: CAWSGTAGRPYGYTF; DNA: TGTGCCTGGAGTGGGACGGCAGGGCGACCCTATGGCTACACCTTC
J: TRBJ2-5; D: -; V: TRBV20-1; size: once; CDR3: CSAARGRETQYF; DNA: TGCAGTGCTGCCCGGGGGAGGGAGACCCAGTACTTC
J: TRBJ1-5; D: -; V: TRBV2; size: -; CDR3: CASSLSRGNQPQHF; DNA: TGTGCCAGCAGCCTTAGCCGGGGCAATCAGCCCCAGCATTTT
J: TRBJ2-5; D: TRBD1; V: TRBV20-1; size: -; CDR3: CSARYRGDQETQYF; DNA: TGCAGTGCTAGGTACAGGGGAGACCAAGAGACCCAGTACTTC
J: TRBJ2-1; D: TRBD2; V: TRBV7-3; size: -; CDR3: CASSLGGENGNEQFF; DNA: TGTGCCAGCAGCTTAGGGGGGGAGAACGGGAATGAGCAGTTCTTC
J: TRBJ1-2; D: -; V: TRBV5-5; size: once; CDR3: CASSFPTGRGGYTF; DNA: TGTGCCAGCAGCTTCCCCACAGGTAGAGGTGGCTACACCTTC
J: TRBJ2-7; D: -; V: TRBV4-3; size: -; CDR3: CASSQESRGNEQYF; DNA: TGCGCCAGCAGCCAAGAATCCCGAGGGAACGAGCAGTACTTC
J: TRBJ2-1; D: -; V: TRBV5-1; size: -; CDR3: CASSLAGRDNEQFF; DNA: TGCGCCAGCAGCTTGGCCGGACGGGACAATGAGCAGTTCTTC
J: TRBJ2-5; D: -; V: TRBV5-4; size: -; CDR3: CASSSGRGTQYF; DNA: TGTGCCAGCAGCTCGGGCAGGGGGACCCAGTACTTC
J: TRBJ2-3; D: -; V: TRBV5-1; size: -; CDR3: CASSLLRDGGTDTQYF; DNA: TGCGCCAGCAGCCTCCTCCGGGACGGAGGCACAGATACGCAGTATTTT
J: TRBJ1-1; D: -; V: TRBV12-3/TRBV12-4; size: -; CDR3: CASSLLPNEAFF; DNA: TGTGCCAGCAGTTTACTACCTAACGAAGCTTTCTTT
J: TRBJ2-3; D: -; V: TRBV3-1; size: -; CDR3: CASSQDFTRRSTDTQYF; DNA: TGTGCCAGCAGCCAAGATTTTACCCGACGTAGCACAGATACGCAGTATTTT
J: TRBJ2-7; D: TRBD1; V: TRBV24-1; size: -; CDR3: CATGRTGSYEQYF; DNA: TGTGCCACCGGTCGGACAGGCTCCTACGAGCAGTACTTC
J: TRBJ2-2; D: TRBD2; V: TRBV28; size: -; CDR3: CASSPISTSRAGELFF; DNA: TGTGCCAGCAGCCCTATCTCGACTAGCAGGGCCGGGGAGCTGTTTTTT
J: TRBJ2-1; D: -; V: TRBV5-1; size: -; CDR3: CASSATKDEQFF; DNA: TGCGCCAGCAGCGCTACTAAGGATGAGCAGTTCTTC
J: TRBJ2-7; D: TRBD1; V: TRBV20-1; size: -; CDR3: CSARDPWTGTEQYF; DNA: TGCAGTGCTAGAGATCCTTGGACAGGGACCGAGCAGTACTTC
J: TRBJ2-7; D: TRBD2; V: TRBV20-1; size: -; CDR3: CSARHSGNYEQYF; DNA: TGCAGTGCTAGGCATAGCGGGAACTACGAGCAGTACTTC
J: TRBJ2-1; D: -; V: TRBV6-2/TRBV6-3; size: -; CDR3: CASKSSYNEQFF; DNA: TGTGCCAGCAAAAGCTCCTACAATGAGCAGTTCTTC
J: TRBJ2-7; D: -; V: TRBV5-6; size: -; CDR3: CASSLGQLDEQYF; DNA: TGTGCCAGCAGCTTGGGGCAGCTTGACGAGCAGTACTTC
J: TRBJ2-3; D: -; V: TRBV12-3/TRBV12-4; size: -; CDR3: CASSFVKGADTQYF; DNA: TGTGCCAGCAGTTTTGTGAAGGGGGCAGATACGCAGTATTTT
J: TRBJ2-7; D: -; V: TRBV14; size: -; CDR3: CASSQDQGLGEQYF; DNA: TGTGCCAGCAGCCAAGATCAGGGTCTCGGAGAGCAGTACTTC
J: TRBJ2-7; D: TRBD2; V: TRBV7-2; size: -; CDR3: CASSLALLARPYEQYF; DNA: TGTGCCAGCAGCTTAGCCCTACTAGCGAGGCCCTACGAGCAGTACTTC
J: TRBJ2-6; D: -; V: TRBV3-1; size: -; CDR3: CASSQGHFSGANVLTF; DNA: TGTGCCAGCAGCCAAGGACACTTCTCTGGGGCCAACGTCCTGACTTTC
J: TRBJ2-1; D: -; V: TRBV30; size: -; CDR3: CACLRGSGGGEQFF; DNA: TGTGCCTGCCTAAGGGGGTCGGGGGGAGGTGAGCAGTTCTTC
J: TRBJ1-4; D: TRBD1; V: TRBV4-3; size: -; CDR3: CASSPQTFNRGGKEKLFF; DNA: TGCGCCAGCAGCCCCCAGACCTTCAACAGGGGAGGGAAGGAAAAACTGTTTTTT
J: TRBJ1-5; D: -; V: TRBV7-2; size: -; CDR3: CASSLAPGQPQHF; DNA: TGTGCCAGCAGCTTAGCCCCCGGTCAGCCCCAGCATTTT
J: TRBJ2-1; D: TRBD1; V: TRBV20-1; size: -; CDR3: CSARGQAAYNEQFF; DNA: TGCAGTGCTAGGGGACAGGCCGCCTACAATGAGCAGTTCTTC
J: TRBJ2-1; D: TRBD2; V: TRBV24-1; size: -; CDR3: CATSDFRAGGSYNEQFF; DNA: TGTGCCACCAGTGATTTTCGGGCGGGAGGCTCCTACAATGAGCAGTTCTTC
J: TRBJ2-1; D: -; V: TRBV24-1; size: -; CDR3: CATSDRTTHNEQFF; DNA: TGTGCCACCAGTGATCGGACTACCCACAATGAGCAGTTCTTC
J: TRBJ2-2; D: -; V: TRBV5-1; size: -; CDR3: CASKVGGNTGELFF; DNA: TGCGCCAGCAAAGTGGGAGGGAACACCGGGGAGCTGTTTTTT
J: TRBJ1-2; D: -; V: TRBV19; size: -; CDR3: CASSIGGVHGYTF; DNA: TGTGCCAGTAGTATCGGAGGGGTTCATGGCTACACCTTC
J: TRBJ1-2; D: -; V: TRBV4-2; size: -; CDR3: CASSRHIKLDSHGYTF; DNA: TGTGCCAGCAGCCGTCATATCAAGCTCGACAGTCATGGCTACACCTTC
J: TRBJ2-5; D: -; V: TRBV10-3; size: -; CDR3: CAISGGRETQYF; DNA: TGTGCCATCAGTGGGGGCCGAGAGACCCAGTACTTC
J: TRBJ1-2; D: TRBD1; V: TRBV20-1; size: -; CDR3: CSARAEPGQGVSGYTF; DNA: TGCAGTGCTAGAGCCGAACCCGGACAGGGAGTGAGCGGCTACACCTTC